These 21 T cell receptor beta chains were all obtained from the same sample, sequenced in a study of blood T cell repertoires in COVID-19. Generated by immunoSEQ multiplex PCR, the TCRdb table keeps only in-frame clones and is missing some. The sample shows 97,000 or so clones, around 90% of them seen only once. Sample: peripheral blood. These TCRs come from a man over 45 with active or convalescent COVID-19.

This chain uses TRBV28 with TRBJ1-5; D not resolved. This CDR3 region has 13 residues. The V end lost 6 bases, the J end lost 0 bases, and 6 bases lay between the germline ends. The germline CDR1 and CDR2 sequences are MDHEN and SYDVKM. The CDR3: CASREGSNQPQHF. DNA for the CDR3: TGTGCCAGCAGGGAGGGTAGCAATCAGCCCCAGCATTTT.

The J gene is TRBJ2-2, the V gene TRBV11-2, with D perhaps TRBD1 (5 bases). This CDR3 has 16 amino acids. From germline, CDR1 is SGHAT and CDR2 FQNNGV. V lost 0 bases to trimming and J lost 5 bases, with 13 bases between them. The CDR3 sequence: CASSLDFPAGTGELFF. CDR3 nucleotide sequence: TGTGCCAGCAGCTTAGATTTCCCGGCAGGGACCGGGGAGCTGTTTTTT.

The chain combines TRBV5-8 with TRBJ1-6; TRBD1 matches 7 bases. The germline CDR1 and CDR2 sequences are SGHTS and YDEGEE. The CDR3 has 15 amino acids. The ends lost 2 bases at V and 8 bases at J; junction bases unmatched: 7. The CDR3 spells CASSFSWTGDSPLHF. Here the CDR3 DNA reads TGTGCCAGCAGCTTTAGCTGGACAGGTGATTCACCCCTCCACTTT.

This clone was seen a single time. The chain carries TRBV28 and TRBJ2-1; 7 bases align to TRBD1. The CDR3 runs 13 residues. V lost 6 bases and J lost 5; bases outside the gene matches: 4. CDR1 is MDHEN, CDR2 SYDVKM, per germline. CDR3 sequence (DNA): TGTGCCAGCAGCGGACAGGCGAACAATGAGCAGTTCTTC. It yields the protein CASSGQANNEQFF.

The rearrangement links TRBV7-9 to TRBJ2-1, with TRBD1 matching over 9 bases. V shed 1 base, J shed 5 bases, and the junction held 3 bases outside the gene matches. This CDR3 comprises 15 residues. The germline CDR1 and CDR2 sequences are SEHNR and FQNEAQ (reference sequence). CDR3 protein: CASSLGDRAHNEQFF. CDR3 DNA sequence: TGTGCCAGCAGCTTAGGGGACAGGGCGCACAATGAGCAGTTCTTC.

The V call is TRBV24-1, the J call TRBJ1-2; TRBD1 matches at 11 bases. The CDR3 extends over 14 amino acids. The V gene's germline CDR1 is KGHDR and CDR2 SFDVKD. The V gene end was trimmed by 4 bases and the J gene end by 6 bases; junction bases not matched to a gene: 3. The CDR3 DNA reads TGTGCCACCAGTGAGGGGACAGGGGGTGATGGCTACACCTTC. As protein: CATSEGTGGDGYTF.

This chain joins TRBV4-1 and TRBJ1-4; no clear D. Germline loops: CDR1 MGHRA, CDR2 YSYEKL. V was pared by 1 base and J by 7 bases, with 7 bases between. The length of the CDR3 is 13 residues. Here the CDR3 reads CASSQASREKLFF. The CDR3 region has the DNA TGCGCCAGCAGCCAAGCTTCCCGTGAAAAACTGTTTTTT.

This clone has a handful of counts. V and J are TRBV6-5 and TRBJ1-2, with 9 bases fitting TRBD1. The CDR3 contains 15 residues. Germline loops: CDR1 MNHEY, CDR2 SVGAGI. The V segment lost 2 bases and the J segment 7 bases; nucleotides outside the gene matches: 8. CDR3 DNA sequence: TGTGCCAGCAGTTACGACCGGGACAGGGATTCTGGCTACACCTTC. This translates into CASSYDRDRDSGYTF.

This chain links TRBV6-2 or TRBV6-3 with TRBJ2-5, with TRBD2 identical over 8 bases. Germline V lookup: CDR1 MNHEY, CDR2 SVGEGT. V dropped 4 bases and J dropped 6; count of bases not matched to a gene: 16. The CDR3 runs 17 residues. CDR3 nucleotides: TGTGCCAGCAGTTCTGGGGCGGGGGGCCAGGTTTGGAAGACCCAGTACTTC. Translating gives CASSSGAGGQVWKTQYF.

The chain recombines TRBV5-1 with TRBJ2-1; TRBD2 agrees at 9 bases. The V segment lost 0 bases and the J segment 2 bases; nucleotides outside the gene matches: 3. Looked up from germline, CDR1 is SGHRS and CDR2 is YFSETQ. The CDR3 runs to 16 residues. The chain's CDR3 is CASSLDASGAYNEQFF. The CDR3 coding sequence is TGCGCCAGCAGCTTGGATGCTAGCGGGGCCTACAATGAGCAGTTCTTC.

V usage is TRBV18 and J usage is TRBJ1-2; no definite D call. CDR3 length: 16 amino acids. Germline V gives CDR1 KGHSH, CDR2 LQKENI. V shed 0 bases and J shed 7 bases, with 18 bases lying between them. The CDR3 region is CASSPPSAGMKIGYTF. The CDR3 coding sequence is TGTGCCAGCTCACCACCGAGCGCCGGGATGAAGATTGGCTACACCTTC.

The chain employs TRBV15 and TRBJ2-3, with 9 bases identical to TRBD1. The trim removed 8 bases at V and 4 bases at J, leaving 7 bases unmatched. The CDR3 consists of 14 residues. Germline-derived CDR1 and CDR2 are LNHNV and YYDKDF (reference sequence). The DNA for the CDR3 is TGTGCCACCTCACGACAGGGGGGTCCAGATACGCAGTATTTT. Translating it yields CATSRQGGPDTQYF.

The chain joins TRBV7-8 to TRBJ2-3, with 7 bases identical to TRBD2. The V and J ends lost 2 bases and 0 bases, in that order; junction bases with no gene match: 5. CDR3 length: 16 amino acids. CDR1 SGHVS and CDR2 FQNEAQ come from the germline V gene. This CDR3 is CASSLLSAGSTDTQYF. CDR3 coding DNA: TGTGCCAGCAGCTTATTGTCAGCGGGGAGCACAGATACGCAGTATTTT.

V and J are TRBV2 and TRBJ2-3, with 8 nucleotides matching TRBD2. The trim removed 5 bases at V and 5 bases at J, leaving 6 bases unmatched. Per the germline V gene, CDR1 is SNHLY and CDR2 is FYNNEI. This CDR3 comprises 14 residues. The CDR3 here is CASSLAGSRDTQYF. The CDR3 DNA reads TGTGCCAGCAGTTTAGCGGGGTCAAGAGATACGCAGTATTTT.

The chain has TRBV10-2 and TRBJ2-3; the match to TRBD2 covers 8 bases. The CDR3 sequence is 15 residues long. Trimming removed 7 bases from V and 2 bases from J; junction bases left unmatched: 8. Germline V gene sequence: CDR1 WSHSY, CDR2 SAAADI. The CDR3 loop reads CASTRTGGITDTQYF. CDR3 in DNA: TGCGCCAGCACTCGGACGGGGGGGATCACAGATACGCAGTATTTT.

This rearrangement joins TRBV6-5 to TRBJ2-7; possibly TRBD1 for D (6 bases). Per germline, CDR1 MNHEY and CDR2 SVGAGI. This CDR3 spans 14 amino acids. Trimming left V 7 bases short and J 4 bases short, with 17 bases between. CDR3 region: CASKPGWGLYEQYV. The CDR3 DNA reads as TGTGCCAGCAAACCCGGGTGGGGGCTTTACGAGCAGTACGTC.

This clone was found a few times. CDR3 in DNA: TGTGCCAGCAGTTTATCCACAGGGGGAGCTTTCTTT. Translated, it gives CASSLSTGGAFF. The V gene is TRBV12-3 or TRBV12-4, the J gene TRBJ1-1; 8 bases align to TRBD1. V was pared by 2 bases and J by 10 bases, with 3 bases of the junction left unmatched. The CDR3 sequence is 12 residues long.

The chain recombines TRBV7-8 with TRBJ1-4, with D possibly being TRBD1 (6 bases). Trimming stripped 5 bases from V and 8 bases from J, with 12 bases between. CDR1 and CDR2 (germline): SGHVS, FQNEAQ. The length of the CDR3 is 13 residues. The CDR3 sequence is CASSQDRNEKLFF. The CDR3 DNA reads as TGTGCCAGCAGCCAAGACAGGAACGAAAAACTGTTTTTT.

The chain joins TRBV2 to TRBJ1-4; D gene uncertain. With 1 base removed from V and 5 bases from J, the gap between germline ends came to 11 bases. This CDR3 is 15 amino acids long. Germline V gives CDR1 SNHLY, CDR2 FYNNEI. The CDR3 loop reads CASSEVPTLNEKLFF. The CDR3, as DNA: TGTGCCAGCAGTGAAGTGCCCACCCTAAATGAAAAACTGTTTTTT.

The chain couples TRBV30 to TRBJ1-2; D may be TRBD1 (6 bases). The ends were cut back, 7 bases at V and 8 bases at J, with 11 bases in the middle. This CDR3 is built from 10 residues. Germline CDR1 is GTSNPN and CDR2 is SVGIG (reference sequence). CDR3 nucleotide sequence: TGTGCCTTATCGGGGGGCGGCTACACCTTC. Its translation: CALSGGGYTF.

The V and J genes are TRBV28 and TRBJ2-1, with 8 bases that match TRBD2. Per the germline V gene, CDR1 is MDHEN and CDR2 is SYDVKM. This CDR3 is built from 16 residues. V shed 6 bases, J shed 7 bases, and the junction held 14 bases outside the gene matches. Here the CDR3 DNA reads TGTGCCAGCAGAGGCCCCAGAGCGGGGGTTAGTAATGAGCAGTTCTTC. This codes for CASRGPRAGVSNEQFF.